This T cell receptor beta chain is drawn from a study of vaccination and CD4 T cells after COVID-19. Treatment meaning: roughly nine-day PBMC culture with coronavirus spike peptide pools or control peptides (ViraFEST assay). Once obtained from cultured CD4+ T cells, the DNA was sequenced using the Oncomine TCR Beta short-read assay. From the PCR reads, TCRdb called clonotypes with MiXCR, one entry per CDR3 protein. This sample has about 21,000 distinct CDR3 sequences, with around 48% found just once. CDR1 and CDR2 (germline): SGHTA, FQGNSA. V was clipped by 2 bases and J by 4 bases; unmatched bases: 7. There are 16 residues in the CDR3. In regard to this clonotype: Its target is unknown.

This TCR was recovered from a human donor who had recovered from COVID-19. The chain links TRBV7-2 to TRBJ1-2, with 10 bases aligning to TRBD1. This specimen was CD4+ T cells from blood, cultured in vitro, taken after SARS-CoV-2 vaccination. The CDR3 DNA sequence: TGTGCCAGCAGCTTAACGGGGACAGGGGAACTCTATGGCTACACCTTC. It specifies CASSLTGTGELYGYTF.